This TCR beta chain was recovered during a study of cytomegalovirus exposure and HLA in healthy donors. For the study at large: Prior work identified around 100 million unique TCR beta sequences in some 200 million T cells.

The CDR3 is 12 residues long. Per germline, CDR1 SEHNR and CDR2 FQNEAQ (reference sequence). About this clone itself: An end of the junction differs from the germline gene, which may be a read error.

PCR used 60 Vbeta primers and 13 Jbeta primers. Profiled with immunoSEQ multiplex PCR; TCRdb holds only in-frame clones, not every one. The table includes over 100,000 clones, approximately 71% detected once. This TCR derives from a woman aged 70-85 years in good health and CMV-seropositive. The chain combines TRBV7-9 with TRBJ1-5; D remains unclear. The specimen was PBMCs. The chain's CDR3 is CSSSSGNSPQHF. CDR3 DNA: TGTTCCAGCAGCTCCGGGAACTCTCCCCAGCATTTT.